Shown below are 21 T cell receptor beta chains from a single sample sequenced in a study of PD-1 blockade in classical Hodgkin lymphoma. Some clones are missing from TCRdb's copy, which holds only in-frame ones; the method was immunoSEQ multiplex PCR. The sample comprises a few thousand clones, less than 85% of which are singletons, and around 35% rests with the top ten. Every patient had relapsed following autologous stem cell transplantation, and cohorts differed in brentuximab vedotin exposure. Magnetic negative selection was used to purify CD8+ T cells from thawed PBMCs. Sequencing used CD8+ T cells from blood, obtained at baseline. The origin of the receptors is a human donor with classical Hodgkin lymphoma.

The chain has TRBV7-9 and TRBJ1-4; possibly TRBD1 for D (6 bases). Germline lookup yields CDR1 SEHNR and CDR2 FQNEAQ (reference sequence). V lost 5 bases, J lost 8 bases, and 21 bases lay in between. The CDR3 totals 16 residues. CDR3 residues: CASSPSSRGYGEKLFF. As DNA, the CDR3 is TGTGCCAGCAGCCCATCTTCCAGGGGCTATGGGGAAAAACTGTTTTTT.

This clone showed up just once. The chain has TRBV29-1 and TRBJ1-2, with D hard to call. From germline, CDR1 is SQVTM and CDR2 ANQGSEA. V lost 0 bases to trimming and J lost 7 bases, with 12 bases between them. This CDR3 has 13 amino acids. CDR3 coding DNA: TGCAGCGTTGAAGACTCGAGGGCGGTTGGCTACACCTTC. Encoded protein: CSVEDSRAVGYTF.

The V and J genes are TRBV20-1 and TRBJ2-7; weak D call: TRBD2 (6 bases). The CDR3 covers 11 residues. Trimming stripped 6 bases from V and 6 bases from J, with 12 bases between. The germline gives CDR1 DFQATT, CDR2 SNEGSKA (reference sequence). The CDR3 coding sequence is TGCAGTGCACCACTAGCCGGCGAGCAGTACTTC. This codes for CSAPLAGEQYF.

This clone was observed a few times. CDR3 DNA: TGTGCCAGCAGCGTGACTAGTTCCTACGAGCAGTACTTC. Residues: CASSVTSSYEQYF. The rearrangement joins TRBV4-2 to TRBJ2-7, with D maybe TRBD2 (6 bases). V was clipped by 5 bases and J by 1 base, with 9 bases between them. In germline, CDR1 is LGHNA, CDR2 YNFKEQ. This CDR3 comprises 13 residues.

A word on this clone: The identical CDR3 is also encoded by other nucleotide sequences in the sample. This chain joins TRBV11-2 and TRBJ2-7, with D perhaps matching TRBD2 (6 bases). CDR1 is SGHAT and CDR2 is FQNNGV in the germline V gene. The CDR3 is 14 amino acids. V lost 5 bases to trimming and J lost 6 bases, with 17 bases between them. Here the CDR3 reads CASSLVGPGGEQYF. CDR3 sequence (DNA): TGTGCCAGCAGCCTAGTCGGGCCCGGGGGCGAGCAGTACTTC.

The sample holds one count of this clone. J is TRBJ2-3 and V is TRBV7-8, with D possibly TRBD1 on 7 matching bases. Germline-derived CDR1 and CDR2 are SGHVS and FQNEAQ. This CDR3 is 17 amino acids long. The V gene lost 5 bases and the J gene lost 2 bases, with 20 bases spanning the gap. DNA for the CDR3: TGTGCCAGCAGCCTGCACCTGACAGGGACTTACACAGATACGCAGTATTTT. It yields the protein CASSLHLTGTYTDTQYF.

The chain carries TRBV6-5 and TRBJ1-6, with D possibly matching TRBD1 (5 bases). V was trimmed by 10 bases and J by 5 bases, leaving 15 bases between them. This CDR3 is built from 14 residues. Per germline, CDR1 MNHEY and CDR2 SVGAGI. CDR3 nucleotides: TGTGCCATCAAGCCTGGGGCCAATAATTCACCCCTCCACTTT. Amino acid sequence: CAIKPGANNSPLHF.

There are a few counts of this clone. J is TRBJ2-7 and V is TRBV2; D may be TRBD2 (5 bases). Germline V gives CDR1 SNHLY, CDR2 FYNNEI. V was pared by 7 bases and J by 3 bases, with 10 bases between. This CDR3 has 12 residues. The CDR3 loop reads CASTPGNYEQYV. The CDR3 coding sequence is TGTGCCAGCACCCCGGGGAACTACGAGCAGTACGTC.

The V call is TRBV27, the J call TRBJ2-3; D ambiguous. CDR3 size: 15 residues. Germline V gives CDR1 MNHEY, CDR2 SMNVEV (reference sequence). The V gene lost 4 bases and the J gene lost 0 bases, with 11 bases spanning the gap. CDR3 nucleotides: TGTGCCAGCAGTTCCGGGTTTACTAGCACAGATACGCAGTATTTT. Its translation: CASSSGFTSTDTQYF.

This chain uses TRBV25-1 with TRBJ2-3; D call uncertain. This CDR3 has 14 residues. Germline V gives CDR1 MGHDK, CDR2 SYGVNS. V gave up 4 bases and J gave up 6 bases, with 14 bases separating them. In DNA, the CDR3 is TGTGCCAGCAGTGGCAAATGGGCCGTGGATACGCAGTATTTT. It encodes CASSGKWAVDTQYF.

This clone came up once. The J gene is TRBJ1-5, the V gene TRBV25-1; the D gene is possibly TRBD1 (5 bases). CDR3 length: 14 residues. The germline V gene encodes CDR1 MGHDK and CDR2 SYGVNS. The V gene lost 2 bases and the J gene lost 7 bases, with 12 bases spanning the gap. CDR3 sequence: CASSEQGGGQPQHF. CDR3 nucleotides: TGTGCCAGCAGTGAACAGGGAGGCGGGCAGCCCCAGCATTTT. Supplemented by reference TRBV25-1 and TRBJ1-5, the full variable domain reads EADIYQTPRYLVIGTGKKITLECSQTMGHDKMYWYQQDPGMELHLIHYSYGVNSTEKGDLSSESTVSRIRTEHFPLTLESARPSHTSQYLCASSEQGGGQPQHFGDGTRLSIL.

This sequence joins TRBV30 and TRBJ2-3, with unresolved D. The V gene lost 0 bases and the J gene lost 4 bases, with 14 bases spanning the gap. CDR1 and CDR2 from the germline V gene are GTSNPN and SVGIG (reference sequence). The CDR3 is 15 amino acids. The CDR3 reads CAWSVHSRWADTQYF. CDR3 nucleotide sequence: TGTGCCTGGAGTGTACACAGTAGATGGGCAGATACGCAGTATTTT.

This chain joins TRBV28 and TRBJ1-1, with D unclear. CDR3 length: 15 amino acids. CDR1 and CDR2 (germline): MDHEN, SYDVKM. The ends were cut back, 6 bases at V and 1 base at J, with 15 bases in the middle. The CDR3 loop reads CASSLRWGGNTEAFF. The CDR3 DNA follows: TGTGCCAGCAGCCTCCGGTGGGGAGGGAACACTGAAGCTTTCTTT. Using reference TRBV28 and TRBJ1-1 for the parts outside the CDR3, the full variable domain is DVKVTQSSRYLVKRTGEKVFLECVQDMDHENMFWYRQDPGLGLRLIYFSYDVKMKEKGDIPEGYSVSREKKERFSLILESASTNQTSMYLCASSLRWGGNTEAFFGQGTRLTVV.

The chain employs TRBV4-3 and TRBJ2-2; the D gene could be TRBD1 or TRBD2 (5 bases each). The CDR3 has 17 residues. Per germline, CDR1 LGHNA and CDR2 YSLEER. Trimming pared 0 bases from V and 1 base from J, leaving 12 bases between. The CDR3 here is CASSQDAGAENTGELFF. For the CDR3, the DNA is TGCGCCAGCAGCCAAGATGCCGGGGCGGAGAACACCGGGGAGCTGTTTTTT.

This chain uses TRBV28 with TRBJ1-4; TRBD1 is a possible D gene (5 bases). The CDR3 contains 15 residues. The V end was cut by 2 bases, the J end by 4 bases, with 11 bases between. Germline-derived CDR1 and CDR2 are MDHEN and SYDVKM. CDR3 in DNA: TGTGCCAGCAGTTTAGTTGACAGAGATAATGAAAAACTGTTTTTT. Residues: CASSLVDRDNEKLFF.

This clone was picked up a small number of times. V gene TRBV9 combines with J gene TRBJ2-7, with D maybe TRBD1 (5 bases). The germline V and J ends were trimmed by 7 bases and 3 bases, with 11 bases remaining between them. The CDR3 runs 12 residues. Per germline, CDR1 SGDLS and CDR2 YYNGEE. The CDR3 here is CASGPGNYEQYF. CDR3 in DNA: TGTGCCAGCGGGCCAGGGAACTACGAGCAGTACTTC.

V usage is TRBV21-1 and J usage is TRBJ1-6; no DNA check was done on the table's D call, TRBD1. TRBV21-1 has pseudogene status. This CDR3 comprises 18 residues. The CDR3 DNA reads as TGTGCCAGCAGCTACCAGTATGAACAGGGGATAGATAATTCACCCCTCCACTTT. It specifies CASSYQYEQGIDNSPLHF.

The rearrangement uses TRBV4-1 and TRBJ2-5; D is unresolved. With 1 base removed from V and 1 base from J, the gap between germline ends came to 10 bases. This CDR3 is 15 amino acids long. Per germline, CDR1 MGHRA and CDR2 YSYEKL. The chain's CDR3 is CASSQASRTQETQYF. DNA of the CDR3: TGCGCCAGCAGCCAAGCTTCGAGGACCCAAGAGACCCAGTACTTC.

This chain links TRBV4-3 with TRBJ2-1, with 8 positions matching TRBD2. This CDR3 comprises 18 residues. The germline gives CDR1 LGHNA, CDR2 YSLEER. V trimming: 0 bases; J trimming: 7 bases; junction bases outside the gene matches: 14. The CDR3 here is CASSQDWTFSGKGNEQFF. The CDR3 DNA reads TGCGCCAGCAGCCAAGACTGGACTTTTAGCGGGAAGGGTAATGAGCAGTTCTTC.

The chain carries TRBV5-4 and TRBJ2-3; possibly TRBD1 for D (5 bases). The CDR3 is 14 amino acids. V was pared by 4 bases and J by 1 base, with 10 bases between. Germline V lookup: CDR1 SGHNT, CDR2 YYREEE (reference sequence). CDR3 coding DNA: TGTGCCAGCAGCCGACAGAGCGGCACAGATACGCAGTATTTT. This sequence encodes CASSRQSGTDTQYF.

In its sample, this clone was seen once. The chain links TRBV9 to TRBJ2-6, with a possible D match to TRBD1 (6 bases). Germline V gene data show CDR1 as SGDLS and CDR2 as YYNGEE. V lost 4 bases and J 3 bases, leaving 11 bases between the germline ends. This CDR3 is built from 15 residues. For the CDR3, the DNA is TGTGCCAGCAGCTTACAGGGATTTGGGGCCAACGTCCTGACTTTC. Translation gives CASSLQGFGANVLTF.